Here is one TCR beta chain with its context. This receptor's antigen is unknown. No quality values exist for individual bases; no much larger clone is one base distant. Ficoll-Paque density gradient centrifugation was the method used to isolate PBMCs. This record belongs to a study of T-cell memory formation after mild COVID-19 (TCRdb year 2021). Regarding the research as a whole: TCR sequence clusters from the two donors were found to be largely donor specific. Two young, previously healthy adult volunteers made up the cohort, one male and one female. In two donors, T-cell clones that expanded and contracted after mild COVID-19 were followed by sequencing TCRalpha and TCRbeta repertoires longitudinally.

For sequencing, an Illumina NovaSeq 6000 was employed. TCRalpha and TCRbeta cDNA libraries were constructed by 5'RACE with constant-segment primers, with sample barcodes and unique molecular identifiers being introduced. Trizol reagent was used to extract RNA from every sample. Libraries were amplified in two PCR steps, with a second sample barcode and Illumina TruSeq adapters added in the second step. Sequencing of libraries was performed on an Illumina NovaSeq with 2 x 150 bp paired-end reads. The original pipeline was this. The reads were demultiplexed and collapsed into UMI-guided consensus sequences using migec v1.2.7. Using mixcr v2.1.11, the UMI consensuses were aligned to TRA and TRB V and J templates and assembled into clonotypes. Clonotypes were classified as expanded or contracted when called significant by both edgeR and NoisET, with noise models trained on biological replicates. For edgeR calls, the cutoffs were a false discovery rate-adjusted p below 0.01 and a log2 fold-change threshold of 1. As an exploratory analysis of dynamics, max-normalized trajectories of the 1000 most abundant clonotypes were examined with PCA combined with hierarchical clustering. Separately sequenced CD4+ and CD8+ repertoires were used to assign a CD4 or CD8 phenotype to each responding clone. Clones were called with MiXCR by TCRdb after fastp trimmed the public reads at Q25, and only in-frame beta chains were retained. Merged by CDR3 protein, the rows form single entries marked with the most common genes and DNA. TCRdb, rather than the study authors, made the V and J calls. This sample comprises a few hundred thousand distinct CDR3 sequences, roughly a fifth of them detected only once. The top ten constitute over 20% of the sample.

The germline ends are 5 bases apart after V is trimmed by 2 bases and J by 4 bases. The CDR3 runs 12 amino acids, cysteine and phenylalanine included. Only CDR3 DNA is held: 36 bases, read in frame from base 1. The germline V gene encodes CDR1 KGHSH and CDR2 LQKENI. What the authors observed across the whole study: SARS-CoV-2 specificity of the second-wave clones peaking on day 37 was not confirmed. Some responding clones were detected in pre-infection memory, suggesting pre-existing cross-reactive memory T cells joined the SARS-CoV-2 response. The study included only a couple of mild cases, and larger cohorts that include severe cases with pre-infection samples were judged to be necessary. Clones that contracted from day 15 to 85 showed balanced CD4/CD8 phenotypes, whereas a second wave of clones that expanded from day 15 to 37 leaned towards CD4+. Contracting CD4+ clones were located mainly in the CM and EM memory subsets, whereas CD8+ clones were found to be enriched in EMRA.

The material sequenced was PBMCs or a T cell subset sorted from them (not recorded which). The rearranged chain carries TRBV18 and TRBJ2-5, with the D gene call left open. The source is a man aged 18 to 30 who had mild COVID-19 (a few samples of this study predate the infection). The sample titles of this study are shuffled in the database, so cell type and time point are left out; the donor was told from shared clones. The DNA sequence is given as TGTGCCAGCTCACCATCCATAGAGACCCAGTACTTC. This encodes CASSPSIETQYF.